What follows are 12 T cell receptor delta chains derived from one specimen sequenced in a study of γδ T cells in repeated Plasmodium falciparum infection. Gammadelta T cells were flow-sorted from PBMC into Vgamma9/Vdelta2+ and Vdelta2-negative populations for bulk analysis. TCRdb re-processed the multiplex PCR reads using CATT. The sample shows more than 45,000 delta-chain clones, over 1.5% of them seen only once. Sequencing was done on a sample of gamma-delta T cells from blood. The receptors were gathered from a pool of human donors (malaria-infected and uninfected, not separated).

This clone was recorded a few times. The protein in TCRdb stems from a much larger clone and differs at residue 3 from this DNA's translation, likely a read error; here the protein is translated from the DNA. The chain carries TRDV2 and TRDJ3; 13 nucleotides line up with TRDD3. The J gene is absent in TCRdb and was assigned here via DNA matching to germline. The CDR3 contains 20 residues. The germline CDR1 and CDR2 sequences are GEAIGNYY and EKD. The CDR3 DNA is TGTGCCCGTGACTCTGTACTGGGGGATACGCTCGCATGGGACACCCGACAGATGTTTTTC. Its protein is CARDSVLGDTLAWDTRQMFF.

This clone was observed at least ten times. A single base is all that separates this from a far larger clone, so a read error is likely. CDR3 DNA sequence: TGTGCCTGTGTTCAGCTGGGGGATGCGACCACCGATAAACTCATCTTT. Residues: CACVQLGDATTDKLIF. This chain connects TRDV2 to TRDJ1, with 9 bases aligning to TRDD3. The J gene is absent in TCRdb and was assigned here via DNA matching to germline. Trimming cost V 5 bases and J 1 base; bases outside gene matches: 10. CDR1 GEAIGNYY and CDR2 EKD come from the germline V gene. The CDR3 covers 16 residues.

Regarding this clone: A read error is likely here: a far larger clone is one base away. Other DNA sequences in this specimen translate into the identical CDR3. The chain carries TRDV1 and TRDJ1; 8 bases match TRDD3. The J gene, missing from TCRdb, was assigned here through DNA to germline matching. Germline V gene sequence: CDR1 TSWWSYY, CDR2 QGS. V gave up 2 bases and J gave up 0 bases; unmatched junction bases: 35. The CDR3 totals 26 residues. CDR3 nucleotide sequence: TGTGCTCTTGGGGAAGCTAAAGGTCTCCTGGGTACTCAGACGATACTGGGGGCTGTTAACACCGATAAACTCATCTTT. It codes for CALGEAKGLLGTQTILGAVNTDKLIF.

In its sample, this clone was seen a few times. TCRdb's protein, taken from a much larger clone, differs from this DNA's translation at residue 22, likely owing to a read error; the protein displayed comes from the DNA. This chain links TRDV1 with TRDJ1; TRDD3 aligns across 13 bases. After removal of 1 base from V and 0 bases from J, the junction contained 41 bases not matched to a gene. This CDR3 contains 30 residues. The germline V gene has CDR1 TSWWSYY and CDR2 QGS. The CDR3 region has the DNA TGTGCTCTTGGGGAACAATGGACCTTCGCCGCGCGACGCCGTCCCAAGTACTGGGGGATACGCCCGAGATACACCGATAAACTCATCTTT. Translating it yields CALGEQWTFAARRRPKYWGIRPRYTDKLIF.

This clone appeared a few times. The amino acid sequence in TCRdb belongs to a much larger clone and departs from this DNA's translation at residue 11, likely a sequencing read error; the sequence shown is translated from the DNA. The chain employs TRDV2 and TRDJ1; 11 positions agree with TRDD3. The CDR3 is 16 residues long. Germline V gene sequence: CDR1 GEAIGNYY, CDR2 EKD. With 2 bases clipped from V and 3 bases from J, the junction kept 7 bases outside the gene matches. This CDR3 is CACDILGDTYADKLIF. As DNA, the CDR3 is TGTGCCTGTGACATCCTGGGGGATACCTACGCCGATAAACTCATCTTT.

Comment on this clone: The mismatch at residue 14 between this DNA's translation and the TCRdb protein of a much larger clone likely reflects a read error; the protein shown is translated from the DNA. The V gene is TRDV1, the J gene TRDJ1; 10 positions agree with TRDD3. The J gene is not listed in TCRdb, so it was assigned here from a DNA match to germline. J lost 4 bases, V lost 2 bases, and 37 bases had no gene match. The CDR3 sequence is 26 residues long. Germline CDR1 reads TSWWSYY; CDR2 reads QGS. The CDR3 loop reads CALGENVRSFPFTHLHWGIGFDKLIF. The DNA of the CDR3 is TGTGCTCTTGGGGAAAACGTTCGTTCCTTCCCCTTTACCCATCTTCACTGGGGGATCGGTTTCGATAAACTCATCTTT.

Details on this clone: A far larger clone lies a single base away; this is likely a read error. This sample includes further DNA sequences coding for the same CDR3. The rearrangement links TRDV3 to TRDJ1, with D possibly being TRDD2 (7 bases). TCRdb offers no J gene call, so here the DNA was matched to germline to obtain one. The CDR3 has 19 amino acids. Trimming took 3 bases from V and 2 from J, leaving 31 bases between them. CDR1 is TVYSNPD, CDR2 GDNSRS, per germline (reference sequence). This CDR3 reads CAFEPSFTRGDRGTDKLIF. CDR3 sequence (DNA): TGTGCCTTCGAGCCTTCCTTTACTCGGGGGGACAGGGGAACCGATAAACTCATCTTT.

This clone was detected only a few times. TCRdb attributes to this sequence the protein of a much larger clone, which differs from the DNA translation at residue 15; a read error is likely, and the protein displayed is translated from the DNA. The CDR3 protein is CALGELYPFLPFWGPAYTDKLIF. In DNA form, the CDR3 reads TGTGCTCTTGGGGAACTTTACCCCTTCCTTCCGTTCTGGGGGCCCGCGTACACCGATAAACTCATCTTT. The V gene is TRDV1, the J gene TRDJ1; D possibly uses TRDD2 or TRDD3 (7 bases each). Because TCRdb records no J gene, it was assigned here through a match of the DNA to germline. V lost 0 bases and J 0 bases, leaving 32 bases between the germline ends. The CDR3 totals 23 residues. Germline assignment: CDR1 TSWWSYY and CDR2 QGS.

As to this clone: This likely traces to a read error, being one base from a far larger clone. This sample includes further DNA sequences coding for the same CDR3. In DNA form, the CDR3 reads TGTGCCTGTGACACCGGCTCCTACTGGGGGATACGAGTCACCGATAAACTCATCTTC. This gives the protein CACDTGSYWGIRVTDKLIF. The V gene is given as TRDV2, and no J gene call is available; the table's D call, TRDD3, has no DNA check behind it. The germline CDR1 and CDR2 sequences are GEAIGNYY and EKD. The CDR3 is 19 residues long.

The table lists this clone with a few counts. The TCRdb record carries a much larger clone's protein, which differs from this DNA's translation at residue 19; a read error is the likely cause, and the protein listed here is the DNA translation. The rearrangement links TRDV2 to TRDJ1; TRDD2 matches 7 bases. There are 21 residues in the CDR3. CDR1 GEAIGNYY and CDR2 EKD come from the germline V gene. The chain's CDR3 is CACDTSCSLFLPGVATDKRIF. CDR3 DNA sequence: TGTGCCTGTGACACCTCCTGCTCTTTATTCCTACCCGGGGTGGCCACCGATAAACGCATCTTT.

This clone appeared many times. At one of its ends the junction is not consistent with the germline gene, which may arise from a read error. The same CDR3 arises from other DNA sequences in this sample as well. The chain recombines TRDV3 with TRDJ1, with 10 bases matching TRDD3. The germline V gene encodes CDR1 TVYSNPD and CDR2 GDNSRS (reference sequence). CDR3 length equals 20 residues. The CDR3 DNA is TGTGCCTTCCTTAGCCCCTTTCCTAAAAGGGGGATACGGAAAGCGGATAAGCTCATCTTT. It is translated as CAFLSPFPKRGIRKADKLIF.

A remark on this clone: TCRdb lists the protein of a much larger clone for this DNA, which differs at residue 11, so this is likely a read error; the protein given here is translated from the DNA itself. This chain links TRDV3 with TRDJ1; TRDD3 matches at 13 bases. There are 24 residues in the CDR3. The germline CDR1 and CDR2 sequences are TVYSNPD and GDNSRS (reference sequence). V shed 5 bases and J 1 base; nucleotides not matched to a gene: 34. The CDR3 spells CARHGAPHSPSHYWGIRGTDKLIF. CDR3 DNA sequence: TGTGCCCGTCACGGCGCTCCCCACTCACCTAGTCATTACTGGGGGATACGAGGCACCGATAAACTCATCTTT.